This T cell receptor beta chain was captured by sequencing in a study of patients and donors after allogeneic stem cell transplantation. MiXCR, run by TCRdb on the RT-PCR reads, gives a single entry per CDR3 protein. Of 200,000 to 250,000 distinct CDR3 sequences listed, roughly 15% are singletons. This clonotype was found many times. The germline CDR1 and CDR2 sequences are MNHNS and SASEGT. With 7 bases removed from V and 2 bases from J, the gap between germline ends came to 15 bases. The CDR3 has 15 residues. Sequenced sample: blood, either unsorted or a sorted T cell fraction (not recorded which). The TCR was taken from a human donor who was either an allogeneic HSCT recipient or a stem cell or donor lymphocyte infusion donor (not recorded which). It is not recorded whose cells these are; they may come from a transplant donor. The rearrangement joins TRBV6-1 to TRBJ1-5; D is uncertain. The CDR3 spells CASIWEGGGNQPQHF. The CDR3 coding sequence is TGTGCCAGCATCTGGGAGGGAGGCGGCAATCAGCCCCAGCATTTT.